Presented here are 17 T cell receptor beta chains from one specimen sequenced in a study of siplizumab effects on memory and regulatory T cells. Here immunoSEQ multiplex PCR was the method, and the copy in TCRdb shows in-frame clones only, minus some. Counted here are approximately 84,000 clones, around 95% occurring once; the ten biggest clones make up about 18%. The specimen was CD8+ T cells sorted from blood. The receptors shown here come from a human donor in good health.

The rearrangement joins TRBV7-8 to TRBJ2-7, with D possibly TRBD1 on 5 matching bases. Per the germline V gene, CDR1 is SGHVS and CDR2 is FQNEAQ. The CDR3 totals 14 residues. Trimming pared 3 bases from V and 5 bases from J, leaving 14 bases between. CDR3: CASSLRSRAHEQYF. CDR3 bases: TGTGCCAGCAGCTTGAGGTCCAGGGCCCACGAGCAGTACTTC.

The genes are TRBV13 and TRBJ1-1; TRBD1 is a possible D gene (5 bases). Germline V gene data show CDR1 as PRHDT and CDR2 as FYEKMQ (reference sequence). The V and J ends lost 3 bases and 0 bases respectively, with 11 bases between them. The CDR3 totals 15 residues. The CDR3 DNA follows: TGTGCCAGCAGCTTCGAGGGGCAGATGAACACTGAAGCTTTCTTT. This sequence encodes CASSFEGQMNTEAFF.

V is TRBV6-4 and J is TRBJ1-1; no firm D call. CDR3 length: 13 amino acids. The V gene's germline CDR1 is MRHNA and CDR2 SNTAGT. Trimming shortened V by 2 bases and J by 2 bases, and 6 bases separated the two germline ends. This chain's CDR3 is CASSDQVNTEAFF. As DNA, the CDR3 is TGTGCCAGCAGTGACCAGGTAAACACTGAAGCTTTCTTT.

The gene calls are TRBV7-9 and TRBJ2-3; D remains unclear. Per the germline V gene, CDR1 is SEHNR and CDR2 is FQNEAQ (reference sequence). V was shortened by 4 bases and J by 6 bases, with 8 bases between the two germline ends. The CDR3 is 12 amino acids. The CDR3 region has the DNA TGTGCCAGCAGCTCCTCCTGGGATACGCAGTATTTT. It translates to CASSSSWDTQYF.

The chain joins TRBV7-6 to TRBJ2-1, with 7 bases lining up with TRBD2. Unmatched junction bases numbered 3, after V lost 1 base and J lost 0 bases. From germline, CDR1 is SGHVS and CDR2 FNYEAQ. The CDR3 contains 16 residues. The CDR3 bases are TGTGCCAGCAGCTTAGTAGCGGGCCGCTCCTACAATGAGCAGTTCTTC. Translation gives CASSLVAGRSYNEQFF.

This clone was detected only once. The rearrangement links TRBV4-2 to TRBJ2-7; no definite D call. Looked up from germline, CDR1 is LGHNA and CDR2 is YNFKEQ. The CDR3 is 15 amino acids. V lost 4 bases, J lost 9 bases, and 22 bases lay in between. CDR3 in amino acids: CASSPTQDLTLGQYF. CDR3 DNA sequence: TGTGCCAGCAGCCCTACTCAGGACCTCACCCTCGGGCAGTACTTC.

The CDR3 nucleotides read TGTGCCAGCAGCGTAGCCGCACTAGCGGGAATGATGACAGATACGCAGTATTTT. Residues: CASSVAALAGMMTDTQYF. V usage is TRBV9 and J usage is TRBJ2-3, with 10 bases lining up with TRBD2. V shed 0 bases and J 3 bases; nucleotides not matched to a gene: 10. This CDR3 is built from 18 residues. Germline V lookup: CDR1 SGDLS, CDR2 YYNGEE.

CDR3 in DNA: TGTGCCATTCCCGCGCCCGCGCTCGGGAGTAGCACAGATACGCAGTATTTT. As protein: CAIPAPALGSSTDTQYF. The V gene is TRBV7-9, the J gene TRBJ2-3, with D possibly being TRBD2 (6 bases). The CDR3 consists of 17 residues. V lost 10 bases, J lost 0 bases, and 23 bases lay in between. In germline, CDR1 is SEHNR, CDR2 FQNEAQ (reference sequence). Drawing the rest from reference TRBV7-9 and TRBJ2-3, the complete variable domain is DTGVSQNPRHKITKRGQNVTFRCDPISEHNRLYWYRQTLGQGPEFLTYFQNEAQLEKSRLLSDRFSAERPKGSFSTLEIQRTEQGDSAMYLCAIPAPALGSSTDTQYFGPGTRLTVL.

This clone has just a few counts. The V and J genes are TRBV19 and TRBJ1-4; D not resolved. Germline V gene sequence: CDR1 LNHDA, CDR2 SQIVND (reference sequence). V gave up 3 bases and J gave up 8 bases, with 13 bases separating them. The CDR3 has 14 residues. The CDR3 protein is CASSIGHLREKLFF. The CDR3, as DNA: TGTGCCAGTAGTATCGGGCATCTTAGGGAAAAACTGTTTTTT.

The chain combines TRBV27 with TRBJ2-1; 11 bases align to TRBD2. J lost 8 bases, V lost 3 bases, and 9 bases had no gene match. The CDR3 runs 16 residues. CDR1 is MNHEY, CDR2 SMNVEV, per germline (reference sequence). The CDR3 coding sequence is TGTGCCAGCAGTTTCCTCCTAGCGGGAGGAGTGTATGAGCAGTTCTTC. This translates into CASSFLLAGGVYEQFF.

J is TRBJ2-1 and V is TRBV11-2, with 13 positions matching TRBD2. Germline V lookup: CDR1 SGHAT, CDR2 FQNNGV. V trimming: 2 bases; J trimming: 7 bases; junction bases outside the gene matches: 8. The CDR3 is made up of 17 amino acids. In DNA form, the CDR3 reads TGTGCCAGCAGCTTAACCCGGACTAGCGGGAGTAGAAATGAGCAGTTCTTC. This encodes CASSLTRTSGSRNEQFF.

The chain couples TRBV19 to TRBJ2-1, with TRBD1 identical over 10 bases. This CDR3 has 15 residues. Germline V gives CDR1 LNHDA, CDR2 SQIVND (reference sequence). V dropped 4 bases and J dropped 3; count of bases not matched to a gene: 3. The CDR3 coding sequence is TGTGCCAGTAGTAGCCGGGACAGGGGCTACAATGAGCAGTTCTTC. It encodes CASSSRDRGYNEQFF.

CDR3 protein: CASSQGLEQYF. In DNA, the CDR3 is TGTGCCAGCAGCCAAGGGCTCGAGCAGTACTTC. This chain links TRBV4-2 with TRBJ2-7; D unresolved. V was cut by 1 base and J by 6 bases, with 4 bases left in between. This CDR3 is built from 11 residues. The germline gives CDR1 LGHNA, CDR2 YNFKEQ.

The rearrangement links TRBV7-9 to TRBJ2-7; D not resolved. V lost 4 bases and J lost 0, with 10 bases in between. The CDR3 consists of 14 residues. Germline CDR1 is SEHNR and CDR2 is FQNEAQ (reference sequence). DNA for the CDR3: TGTGCCAGCAGCTACAATCCTAGCTCCTACGAGCAGTACTTC. It yields the protein CASSYNPSSYEQYF.

The V call is TRBV5-1, the J call TRBJ2-1; 11 bases are shared with TRBD1. The V gene's germline CDR1 is SGHRS and CDR2 YFSETQ. The CDR3 loop spans 15 amino acids. V dropped 2 bases and J dropped 7; count of bases not matched to a gene: 5. CDR3 DNA: TGCGCCAGCAGCTTTACCGGGACAGGGGGGAATGAGCAGTTCTTC. Protein: CASSFTGTGGNEQFF.

The chain carries TRBV27 and TRBJ2-7, with 7 bases matching TRBD1. Per germline, CDR1 MNHEY and CDR2 SMNVEV (reference sequence). The CDR3 is 16 residues long. The J segment lost 2 bases and the V segment lost 0 bases, leaving 7 bases of the junction unmatched. The CDR3 loop is CASSLSEDRTTYEQYF. CDR3 DNA: TGTGCCAGCAGTTTATCGGAGGACAGGACCACCTACGAGCAGTACTTC.

Note on this clone: A clone one base away is much larger, so this may be a read error. The rearrangement joins TRBV9 to TRBJ2-7; D gene ambiguous. CDR3 size: 11 residues. CDR1 is SGDLS and CDR2 is YYNGEE in the germline V gene. V gave up 4 bases and J gave up 3 bases, with 5 bases separating them. The CDR3 sequence: CASSSDYEQYF. In DNA, the CDR3 is TGTGCCAGCAGCTCCGACTACGAGCAGTACTTC.